Following are 8 T cell receptor beta chains from one sample sequenced in a study of cytomegalovirus exposure and HLA in healthy donors. Sequencing used immunoSEQ multiplex PCR; TCRdb keeps in-frame clones, though not all of them. The sample lists approximately 200,000 clones; 88% were seen once. The sample was PBMCs. The receptors come from a woman younger than 35 in good health and CMV-seronegative.

This sequence joins TRBV9 and TRBJ2-5; 7 nucleotides line up with TRBD2. The CDR3 spans 15 residues. The ends lost 0 bases at V and 5 bases at J; junction bases unmatched: 7. Germline-derived CDR1 and CDR2 are SGDLS and YYNGEE. CDR3 in DNA: TGTGCCAGCAGCGTAGTCGGGACCGGGAGGGAGACCCAGTACTTC. Amino acids: CASSVVGTGRETQYF.

The chain recombines TRBV27 with TRBJ2-5, with 10 bases matching TRBD2. V lost 4 bases and J lost 4; bases outside the gene matches: 6. Germline assignment: CDR1 MNHEY and CDR2 SMNVEV (reference sequence). The CDR3 runs to 15 residues. This CDR3 is CASSYSGRARETQYF. As DNA, the CDR3 is TGTGCCAGCAGTTACAGCGGGAGGGCCAGAGAGACCCAGTACTTC.

This rearrangement joins TRBV5-1 to TRBJ1-2, with 12 positions matching TRBD1. Trimming cost V 1 base and J 4 bases; bases outside gene matches: 5. Germline CDR1 and CDR2: SGHRS and YFSETQ. This CDR3 comprises 16 residues. The CDR3 spells CASSLTGTGGLYGYTF. For the CDR3, the DNA is TGCGCCAGCAGCTTGACCGGGACAGGGGGCCTCTATGGCTACACCTTC.

V is TRBV27 and J is TRBJ2-1; TRBD2 matches 12 bases. V trimming: 4 bases; J trimming: 9 bases; junction bases outside the gene matches: 7. The CDR3 has 15 amino acids. Germline V gene data show CDR1 as MNHEY and CDR2 as SMNVEV (reference sequence). The CDR3 sequence is CASSSGTSGRGEQFF. The CDR3 bases are TGTGCCAGCAGTTCTGGGACTAGCGGGCGGGGTGAGCAGTTCTTC.

The V and J genes are TRBV11-3 and TRBJ2-1; the match to TRBD2 covers 11 bases. CDR1 and CDR2 (germline): SGHNT, YENEEA. With 5 bases clipped from V and 6 bases from J, the junction kept 6 bases outside the gene matches. The CDR3 is 15 amino acids. The CDR3 here is CASSPRGTSGNEQFF. The CDR3 DNA sequence: TGTGCCAGCAGCCCTAGAGGGACTAGCGGCAATGAGCAGTTCTTC.

This clone has just one count. The chain joins TRBV4-1 to TRBJ2-5; perhaps TRBD2 as D (7 bases). This CDR3 contains 17 residues. Looked up from germline, CDR1 is MGHRA and CDR2 is YSYEKL. The V gene lost 3 bases and the J gene lost 2 bases, with 19 bases spanning the gap. In DNA, the CDR3 is TGCGCCAGCAGCCAGGGGGGGCCTTACAGAAAGCAAGAGACCCAGTACTTC. It specifies CASSQGGPYRKQETQYF.

The rearrangement uses TRBV5-4 and TRBJ2-7, with D tentatively TRBD1 (6 bases). The CDR3 consists of 14 residues. Germline values: CDR1 SGHNT, CDR2 YYREEE (reference sequence). V was trimmed by 0 bases and J by 2 bases, leaving 9 bases between them. CDR3 amino acids: CASSLVDRAYEQYF. As DNA, the CDR3 is TGTGCCAGCAGCTTGGTGGACAGAGCCTACGAGCAGTACTTC.

The chain employs TRBV28 and TRBJ1-5; no reliable D call. This CDR3 region has 14 residues. CDR1 and CDR2 (germline): MDHEN, SYDVKM. Trimming left V 6 bases short and J 4 bases short, with 13 bases between. The CDR3 here is CASSLRTWNQPQHF. CDR3 DNA: TGTGCCAGCAGCCTTAGGACTTGGAATCAGCCCCAGCATTTT. Drawing the rest from reference TRBV28 and TRBJ1-5, the complete variable domain is DVKVTQSSRYLVKRTGEKVFLECVQDMDHENMFWYRQDPGLGLRLIYFSYDVKMKEKGDIPEGYSVSREKKERFSLILESASTNQTSMYLCASSLRTWNQPQHFGDGTRLSIL.